A single sample is the source of the 2 T cell receptor beta chains below, sequenced in a study of blood T cell repertoires in COVID-19 (dated by TCRdb to about 2020). Library preparation used the immunoSEQ multiplex PCR assay. TCRdb limited this immuneACCESS table to in-frame rearrangements with V and J called. A share of clones is missing; checked studies link under half to unresolved V genes, and the rest is unexplained. This sample holds 130,000 to 150,000 clones; 76% were observed only once. The ten most abundant clones make up around 4% of the sample. Sequencing used peripheral blood. The receptor source for this set is a man aged 55-75 years with acute or convalescent COVID-19.

The gene calls are TRBV7-3 and TRBJ1-6; D gene ambiguous. Between the trimmed V and J ends, which lost 5 bases and 7 bases, there was a span of 15 bases. The CDR3 has 15 residues. Per the germline V gene, CDR1 is SGHTA and CDR2 is FQGTGA. CDR3 amino acids: CASSPSRQANSPLHF. CDR3 in DNA: TGTGCCAGCAGCCCCAGTCGACAAGCCAATTCACCCCTCCACTTT.

The J gene is TRBJ2-1, the V gene TRBV27, with D possibly TRBD2 on 6 matching bases. Between the trimmed V and J ends, which lost 1 base and 9 bases, there was a span of 7 bases. The CDR3 is made up of 12 amino acids. The germline V gene encodes CDR1 MNHEY and CDR2 SMNVEV (reference sequence). The CDR3 region is CASSLWGGEQFF. The CDR3 nucleotides are TGTGCCAGCAGTTTATGGGGAGGTGAGCAGTTCTTC.